These 18 T cell receptor beta chains share one sample of origin, sequenced in a study of regulatory T cells in long-lasting Graves disease. Time point indicated: newly diagnosed GD, antithyroid drugs for less than 3 months. TCR sequences were obtained from RNA taken from PBMCs. CDR3-region Arm-PCR and iRepertoire HTBI primers produced the TCR beta libraries. TCRdb re-analysed the multiplex PCR reads in MiXCR, keeping a single row per CDR3 protein. The table shows about 530,000 distinct CDR3 sequences, with about 16% occurring only once. The sample was also reused in another study, on T cells in Graves' hyperthyroidism and ophthalmopathy.

Source: peripheral blood mononuclear cells (PBMCs), taken at new diagnosis, from a patient treated with antithyroid drugs. The receptors here all came from a woman in her forties or fifties with Graves disease.

This clonotype came up many times. V gene TRBV18 combines with J gene TRBJ1-2; D is unresolved. This CDR3 region has 13 residues. V lost 2 bases to trimming and J lost 4 bases, with 8 bases between them. CDR1 and CDR2 (germline): KGHSH, LQKENI. In DNA form, the CDR3 reads TGTGCCAGCTCACCAGACACCTCCTATGGCTACACCTTC. Encoded protein: CASSPDTSYGYTF. Supplemented by reference TRBV18 and TRBJ1-2, the full variable domain reads NAGVMQNPRHLVRRRGQEARLRCSPMKGHSHVYWYRQLPEEGLKFMVYLQKENIIDESGMPKERFSAEFPKEGPSILRIQQVVRGDSAAYFCASSPDTSYGYTFGSGTRLTVV.

This clonotype was counted at least ten times. This CDR3 reads CASSQPRGTGAYEQYF. The DNA of the CDR3 is TGTGCCAGCAGTCAACCTCGGGGGACAGGTGCGTACGAGCAGTACTTC. The chain is built from TRBV2 and TRBJ2-7; 8 bases are a match to TRBD1. Germline V gives CDR1 SNHLY, CDR2 FYNNEI. V shed 5 bases and J 4 bases; nucleotides not matched to a gene: 13. This CDR3 is 16 amino acids long.

This CDR3 is CASSGGQANSYEQYF. DNA for the CDR3: TGCGCCAGCAGCGGGGGACAGGCGAACTCCTACGAGCAGTACTTC. This chain uses TRBV5-1 with TRBJ2-7; 8 bases match TRBD1. This CDR3 region has 15 residues. Germline trimming cut 4 bases from V and 0 bases from J; bases unmatched to any gene: 6. Germline values: CDR1 SGHRS, CDR2 YFSETQ.

The J gene is TRBJ2-5, the V gene TRBV7-6, with D perhaps TRBD1 or TRBD2 (5 bases each). Per germline, CDR1 SGHVS and CDR2 FNYEAQ. The CDR3 totals 15 residues. V was cut by 4 bases and J by 6 bases, with 18 bases left in between. The CDR3 sequence: CASSSYGANVQTQYF. For the CDR3, the DNA is TGTGCCAGCAGCTCGTACGGGGCGAATGTACAGACCCAGTACTTC.

V and J are TRBV12-3 or TRBV12-4 and TRBJ1-3; D is ambiguous. V was clipped by 8 bases and J by 3 bases, with 14 bases between them. This CDR3 contains 14 residues. The CDR3 nucleotides read TGTGCCAGCGGCCATCCACGGGGTGGAAACACCATATATTTT. Its translation: CASGHPRGGNTIYF.

The chain couples TRBV13 to TRBJ1-6; no reliable D call. Per the germline V gene, CDR1 is PRHDT and CDR2 is FYEKMQ (reference sequence). The CDR3 runs to 15 residues. V shed 5 bases and J shed 4 bases, with 12 bases lying between them. In DNA form, the CDR3 reads TGTGCCAGCAGCATCCGGGAGACTTATAATTCACCCCTCCACTTT. This encodes CASSIRETYNSPLHF.

Concerning this clonotype: One end of the junction varies from germline; a read error may be responsible. The chain employs TRBV2 and TRBJ1-4; the D gene is possibly TRBD1 (5 bases). The CDR3 length is 14 residues. Germline CDR1 SNHLY, CDR2 FYNNEI. The CDR3 region is CASSQGRRGEKLFF. CDR3 DNA sequence: TGCGCCAGCAGCCAAGGACGGAGGGGTGAAAAACTGTTTTTT.

This clonotype was seen repeatedly, ten times or more. The chain carries TRBV2 and TRBJ1-1; D ambiguous. The CDR3 is 14 residues long. The germline V gene encodes CDR1 SNHLY and CDR2 FYNNEI. V dropped 4 bases and J dropped 0 bases, with 9 bases sitting between them. The CDR3 protein is CASSARMVNTEAFF. The CDR3 DNA sequence: TGTGCCAGCAGTGCCCGTATGGTGAACACTGAAGCTTTCTTT.

This clonotype was observed at least ten times. The chain has TRBV12-3 or TRBV12-4 and TRBJ1-1, with D unclear. The CDR3 extends over 15 amino acids. V lost 3 bases and J lost 1, with 12 bases in between. CDR3 sequence: CASSLFGMRNTEAFF. For the CDR3, the DNA is TGTGCCAGCAGTTTGTTCGGTATGCGGAACACTGAAGCTTTCTTT.

This clonotype was recorded many times. The CDR3 nucleotides are TGTGCCAGCAAGGAGGACAGGGGATTTCGATATACGCAGTATTTT. Its translation: CASKEDRGFRYTQYF. The chain has TRBV6-1 and TRBJ2-3; 9 nucleotides match TRBD1. Germline trimming cut 7 bases from V and 7 bases from J; bases unmatched to any gene: 12. The germline V gene has CDR1 MNHNS and CDR2 SASEGT. CDR3 length: 15 residues.

In its sample, this clonotype was seen many times. The chain recombines TRBV3-1 with TRBJ1-6; no firm D call. The CDR3 totals 14 residues. The V and J ends lost 0 bases and 5 bases respectively, with 5 bases between them. Germline assignment: CDR1 LGHDT and CDR2 YNNKEL (reference sequence). CDR3 in amino acids: CASSQEANNSPLHF. In DNA, the CDR3 is TGTGCCAGCAGCCAAGAAGCCAATAATTCACCCCTCCACTTT.

The chain uses TRBV29-1 and TRBJ1-1; D remains ambiguous. The CDR3 length is 14 residues. Germline CDR1 reads SQVTM; CDR2 reads ANQGSEA. With 0 bases removed from V and 0 bases from J, the gap between germline ends came to 8 bases. CDR3 DNA sequence: TGCAGCGTTGAAGATGGACGGCTGAACACTGAAGCTTTCTTT. Encoded protein: CSVEDGRLNTEAFF.

In this sample, this clonotype turned up a few times. CDR3: CASSLEAQGYEQYF. CDR3 bases: TGTGCCAGCAGTTTAGAGGCGCAAGGTTACGAGCAGTACTTC. V gene TRBV12-3 or TRBV12-4 combines with J gene TRBJ2-7, with D uncertain. CDR3 length equals 14 residues. The V gene lost 1 base and the J gene lost 4 bases, with 11 bases spanning the gap.

The V gene is TRBV7-9, the J gene TRBJ2-1; D call uncertain. The DNA end favors TRBJ2-5, so the J call may be wrong. The CDR3 length is 12 residues. From germline, CDR1 is SEHNR and CDR2 FQNEAQ (reference sequence). CDR3 DNA: TGTGCCAGCAGCTTAGCAGGGCGAACCCAGTACTTC. Its translation: CASSLAGRTQYF.

For this clonotype: A much larger clone is a single base away; this may be a read error. The chain links TRBV11-2 to TRBJ2-3; a weak D match, TRBD2 (6 bases). The CDR3 length is 11 residues. Germline lookup yields CDR1 SGHAT and CDR2 FQNNGV. In nucleotides, the CDR3 is TGTGCCACCACTAGCCGAGATACGCGGTATTTT. Its translation is CATTSRDTRYF.

This clonotype appeared a few times. V gene TRBV24-1 combines with J gene TRBJ1-2; D is uncertain. Trimming stripped 5 bases from V and 8 bases from J, with 8 bases between. The CDR3 is 11 residues long. Germline V gives CDR1 KGHDR, CDR2 SFDVKD. The CDR3 DNA reads TGTGCCACCAGTGTCGGTCACGGCTACACCTTC. Translating gives CATSVGHGYTF.

This clonotype was detected once. This chain joins TRBV14 and TRBJ1-5, with D unclear. The germline V and J ends were trimmed by 3 bases and 3 bases, with 6 bases remaining between them. CDR1 is SGHDN, CDR2 FVKESK, per germline. This CDR3 is 13 amino acids long. The DNA of the CDR3 is TGTGCCAGCAGCCATAGCTACAATCAGCCCCAGCATTTT. This encodes CASSHSYNQPQHF.

This clonotype was seen a handful of times. The rearrangement joins TRBV6-2 or TRBV6-3 to TRBJ2-1; TRBD2 matches at 8 bases. The CDR3 has 15 amino acids. Germline trimming cut 7 bases from V and 0 bases from J; bases unmatched to any gene: 5. Germline values: CDR1 MNHEY, CDR2 SVGEGT. CDR3 amino acids: CASKRGGHSYNEQFF. For the CDR3, the DNA is TGTGCCAGCAAACGGGGGGGCCACTCCTACAATGAGCAGTTCTTC.